This T cell receptor beta chain came from a study of tumor-infiltrating lymphocytes in oesophageal squamous cell carcinoma. Per germline, CDR1 MGHRA and CDR2 YSYEKL. Inclusive of both ends, the CDR3 amounts to 17 amino acids. TCRdb processed the PCR reads anew with MiXCR; each CDR3 protein has one entry. This table holds around 15,000 distinct CDR3 sequences, around 52% found once. Only a few counts were recorded for this clonotype. The missing conserved phenylalanine or tryptophan at the end of this CDR3 makes a read error likely. The DNA is omitted, as the CDR3 cannot be located on it reliably, and the CDR3 follows TCRdb's listing.

Specimen: esophageal tumor tissue. This sequence joins TRBV4-1 and TRBJ2-1. This receptor was obtained from a male donor with esophageal squamous cell carcinoma. CDR3 in amino acids: CASSQERGSNRGYTFGS.